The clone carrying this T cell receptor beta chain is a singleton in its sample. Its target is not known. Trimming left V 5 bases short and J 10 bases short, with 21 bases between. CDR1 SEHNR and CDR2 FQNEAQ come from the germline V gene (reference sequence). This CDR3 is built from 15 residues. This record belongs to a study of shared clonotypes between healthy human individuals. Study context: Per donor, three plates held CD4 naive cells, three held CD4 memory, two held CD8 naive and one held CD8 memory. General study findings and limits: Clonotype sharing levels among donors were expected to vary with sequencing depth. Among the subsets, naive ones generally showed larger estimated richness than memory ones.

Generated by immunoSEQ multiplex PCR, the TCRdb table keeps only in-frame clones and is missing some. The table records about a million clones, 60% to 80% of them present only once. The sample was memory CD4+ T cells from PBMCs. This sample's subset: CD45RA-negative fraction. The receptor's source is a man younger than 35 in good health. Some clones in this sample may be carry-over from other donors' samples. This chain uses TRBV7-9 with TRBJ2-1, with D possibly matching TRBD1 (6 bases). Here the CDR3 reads CASSPQGGEVEEQFF. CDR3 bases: TGTGCCAGCAGCCCCCAAGGGGGAGAGGTTGAGGAGCAGTTCTTC.